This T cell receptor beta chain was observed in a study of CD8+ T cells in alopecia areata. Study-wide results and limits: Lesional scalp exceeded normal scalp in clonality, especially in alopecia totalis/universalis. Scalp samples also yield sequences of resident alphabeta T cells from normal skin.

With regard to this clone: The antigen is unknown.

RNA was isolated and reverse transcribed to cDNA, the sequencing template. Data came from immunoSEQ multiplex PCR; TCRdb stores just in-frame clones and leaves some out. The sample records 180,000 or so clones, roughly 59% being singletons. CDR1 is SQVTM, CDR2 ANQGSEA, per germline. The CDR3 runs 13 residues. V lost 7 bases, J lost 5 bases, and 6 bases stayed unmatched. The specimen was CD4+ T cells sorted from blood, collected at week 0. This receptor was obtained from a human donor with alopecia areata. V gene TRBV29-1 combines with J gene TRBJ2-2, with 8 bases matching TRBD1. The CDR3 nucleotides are TGCAGCGCCGACAGGGGACGGACCGGGGAGCTGTTTTTT. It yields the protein CSADRGRTGELFF.